This T cell receptor beta chain was observed in a study of Graves' ophthalmopathy and Graves' hyperthyroidism. Trimming cost V 4 bases and J 3 bases, with 12 bases left between them. The CDR3 extends over 13 amino acids. Germline loops: CDR1 DFQATT, CDR2 SNEGSKA (reference sequence). Study-level findings and limits: Most thyroid clonotypes with frequency above 0.001 were detected in blood too.

Transcripts of RNA were the source for amplifying TCR beta CDR3 regions. After a first-round RT-PCR with HTBI primers, a second-round multiplex PCR was run. TCRdb itself ran the multiplex PCR reads through MiXCR, one entry per CDR3 protein. The repertoire holds around 1.1 million distinct CDR3 sequences, with 35% to 40% as singletons. Remarks on this clonotype: Its specificity is not known.

Material for sequencing was peripheral blood or thyroid tissue (not recorded which). This sequence was found in an adult man with Graves' hyperthyroidism. V and J are TRBV20-1 and TRBJ2-5; a possible D gene is TRBD2 (6 bases). The CDR3 bases are TGCAGTGCTATCGGCGGGGTAAAAGAGACCCAGTACTTC. The encoded protein is CSAIGGVKETQYF.